The 3 T cell receptor beta chains below come from one sample, sequenced in a study of blood T cell repertoires in COVID-19. Assay used: immunoSEQ multiplex PCR; TCRdb lists only in-frame clones, some missing. The sample holds under 300,000 clones, about nine tenths seen once. Material: PBMCs or T cells enriched from blood (not recorded which). All receptors come from a woman in her thirties or forties who had recovered from COVID-19.

The J gene is TRBJ1-4, the V gene TRBV19; D unclear. Looked up from germline, CDR1 is LNHDA and CDR2 is SQIVND (reference sequence). CDR3 length: 15 residues. The ends were cut back, 7 bases at V and 0 bases at J, with 12 bases in the middle. The CDR3 DNA reads TGTGCCAGTACCGTCGGGGTTGCAACTAATGAAAAACTGTTTTTT. Translation gives CASTVGVATNEKLFF.

The chain carries TRBV19 and TRBJ1-5; D uncertain. The CDR3 extends over 15 amino acids. Trimming removed 1 base from V and 2 bases from J, with 9 bases in between. The germline CDR1 and CDR2 sequences are LNHDA and SQIVND (reference sequence). CDR3 in amino acids: CASSIVNRGNQPQHF. In nucleotides, the CDR3 is TGTGCCAGTAGTATAGTGAACAGAGGCAATCAGCCCCAGCATTTT.

The chain joins TRBV10-2 to TRBJ2-7; 8 bases line up with TRBD2. The V gene end was trimmed by 6 bases and the J gene end by 3 bases; junction bases not matched to a gene: 16. The germline V gene has CDR1 WSHSY and CDR2 SAAADI. The CDR3 contains 17 residues. CDR3 nucleotide sequence: TGCGCCAGCAGGGGGGGGCTAGCGGGTTCTCTCATCTACGAGCAGTACTTC. Translated: CASRGGLAGSLIYEQYF.